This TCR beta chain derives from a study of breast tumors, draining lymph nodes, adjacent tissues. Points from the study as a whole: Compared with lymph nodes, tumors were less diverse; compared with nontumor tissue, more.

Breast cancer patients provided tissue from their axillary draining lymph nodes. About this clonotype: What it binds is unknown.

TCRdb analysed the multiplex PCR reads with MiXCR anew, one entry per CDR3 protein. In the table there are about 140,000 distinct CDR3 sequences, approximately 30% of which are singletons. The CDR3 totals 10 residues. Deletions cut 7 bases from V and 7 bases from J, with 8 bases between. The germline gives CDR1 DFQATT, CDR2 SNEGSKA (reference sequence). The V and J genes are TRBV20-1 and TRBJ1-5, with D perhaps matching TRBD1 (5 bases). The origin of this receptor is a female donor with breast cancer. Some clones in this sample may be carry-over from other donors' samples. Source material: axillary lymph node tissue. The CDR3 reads CSVRGQPQHF. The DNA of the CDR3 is TGCAGTGTAAGGGGACAGCCCCAGCATTTT.